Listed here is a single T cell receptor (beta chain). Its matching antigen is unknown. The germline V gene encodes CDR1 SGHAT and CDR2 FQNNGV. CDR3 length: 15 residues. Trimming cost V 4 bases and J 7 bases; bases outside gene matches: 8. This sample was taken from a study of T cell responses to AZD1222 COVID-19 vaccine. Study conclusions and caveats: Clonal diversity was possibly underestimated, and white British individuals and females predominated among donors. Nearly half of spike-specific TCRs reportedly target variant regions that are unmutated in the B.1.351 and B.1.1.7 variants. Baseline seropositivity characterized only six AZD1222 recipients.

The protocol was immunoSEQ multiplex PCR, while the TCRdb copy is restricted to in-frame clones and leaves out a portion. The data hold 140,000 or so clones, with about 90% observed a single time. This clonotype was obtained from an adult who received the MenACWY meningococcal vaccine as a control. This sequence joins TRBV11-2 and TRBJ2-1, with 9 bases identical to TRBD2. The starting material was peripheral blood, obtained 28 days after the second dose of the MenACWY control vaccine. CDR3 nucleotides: TGTGCCAGCAGCTCCGGCGGGGGGGCTAGGAATGAGCAGTTCTTC. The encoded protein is CASSSGGGARNEQFF.